This T cell receptor (beta chain) was sequenced during a study of beta chain features in type 1 diabetes. Study summary: What patients shared with healthy donors was a similar profile of age, gender and cell yields. General observations from the study: The analysis here could not establish whether HLA type shapes TCRB rearrangement. Insertions at VDJ junctions were less frequent in type 1 diabetes patients. These patients also deleted more nucleotides at the same junctions.

Regarding this clone: Its target is unknown.

Isolated RNA was reverse transcribed in full, so expressed TCRB transcripts were sequenced. Repertoires were generated with immunoSEQ multiplex PCR, while TCRdb's copy carries only in-frame clones and drops some. The table includes 120,000 to 150,000 clones, 6% to 7.5% detected once. Naive, central memory, regulatory and stem cell-like memory cells within the CD4+ compartment were sorted using CD45RO/CCR7/CD25/CD127/CD95/CD27. Germline CDR1 reads SGDLS; CDR2 reads YYNGEE. The J segment lost 2 bases and the V segment lost 3 bases, leaving 14 bases of the junction unmatched. The CDR3 length is 18 residues.

The chain joins TRBV9 to TRBJ2-7; 10 bases are a match to TRBD1. This sequence originates from a woman aged 25 to 39 in good health. The sequencing input was central memory CD4+ T cells from blood. The CDR3 here is CASSARDRGRGKAYEQYF. In DNA, the CDR3 is TGTGCCAGCAGCGCCCGGGACAGGGGAAGGGGTAAGGCCTACGAGCAGTACTTC.